Shown below are 5 T cell receptor beta chains from a single sample sequenced in a study of shared clonotypes between healthy human individuals. Using immunoSEQ multiplex PCR, the repertoire was profiled, and TCRdb retains in-frame clones only, with some absent. The repertoire consists of roughly 590,000 clones, with 95% to 96% occurring once and the leading ten covering 0.1% to 0.11%. CD8 cells classed as naive were CD45RO-negative and positively selected for CCR7, excluding terminally differentiated effector memory CD45RA+ cells. Sequencing was done on a sample of naive CD8+ T cells sorted from blood. These receptors were collected from a woman in her twenties or thirties in good health.

This chain uses TRBV2 with TRBJ2-7; TRBD2 aligns across 7 bases. Per the germline V gene, CDR1 is SNHLY and CDR2 is FYNNEI. The CDR3 length is 12 residues. V trimming: 7 bases; J trimming: 3 bases; junction bases outside the gene matches: 3. CDR3 loop: CASKRGSYEQYF. In DNA, the CDR3 is TGTGCCAGCAAGCGGGGCAGCTACGAGCAGTACTTC.

This CDR3 reads CASSLSVAAYEQYF. CDR3 DNA: TGTGCCAGCAGTTTATCGGTAGCGGCCTACGAGCAGTACTTC. This chain joins TRBV27 and TRBJ2-7; TRBD2 is a possible D gene (6 bases). The CDR3 runs 14 residues. V lost 0 bases and J lost 2, with 8 bases in between. CDR1 and CDR2 (germline): MNHEY, SMNVEV (reference sequence).

V usage is TRBV10-1 and J usage is TRBJ2-1; D ambiguous. From germline, CDR1 is WNHNN and CDR2 SYGVQD (reference sequence). CDR3 length: 12 residues. The V end was cut by 0 bases, the J end by 12 bases, with 9 bases between. CDR3 loop: CASSESFQTQFF. The DNA of the CDR3 is TGCGCCAGCAGTGAGTCTTTCCAAACGCAGTTCTTC.

As DNA, the CDR3 is TGTGCCATCAGTGAGTCGTTCGAGGGGGGTTCCTACGAGCAGTACTTC. This translates into CAISESFEGGSYEQYF. The chain couples TRBV10-3 to TRBJ2-5; perhaps D is TRBD1 or TRBD2 (6 bases each). Near its end, the DNA agrees better with TRBJ2-7, so the J call may be wrong. Germline CDR1 ENHRY, CDR2 SYGVKD. CDR3 length: 16 amino acids.

J is TRBJ1-2 and V is TRBV28; TRBD1 matches at 7 bases. The germline V gene has CDR1 MDHEN and CDR2 SYDVKM. The V segment lost 6 bases and the J segment 0 bases; nucleotides outside the gene matches: 7. This CDR3 region has 15 residues. The CDR3 DNA reads TGTGCCAGCAGCCATTGGGACAGACCTAACTATGGCTACACCTTC. The encoded protein is CASSHWDRPNYGYTF.